Below, one T cell receptor (beta chain) is given with its context. The antigen remains unidentified. This record comes from a study of cytomegalovirus exposure and HLA in healthy donors. Study findings and constraints: Differences between HLA loci emerged in a later analysis of TCR association rates, with DRB1 most and HLA-C fewest.

The PCR contained 60 Vbeta and 13 Jbeta primers. Only in-frame clones appear in the TCRdb table, and some are missing; sequencing was by immunoSEQ multiplex PCR. The sample records about 180,000 clones, around 80% being singletons. The sequenced sample consisted of PBMCs. The clonotype originates from a woman aged 40 to 49 in good health and CMV-seronegative.

The CDR3 DNA sequence: TGCGCCAGCAGCCGTATTACAGGGGGCGCATCTAATGAAAAACTGTTTTTT. It codes for CASSRITGGASNEKLFF. This chain links TRBV4-1 with TRBJ1-4, with 9 nucleotides matching TRBD1. Germline trimming cut 4 bases from V and 3 bases from J; bases unmatched to any gene: 9. From germline, CDR1 is MGHRA and CDR2 YSYEKL. The CDR3 has 17 amino acids.